The 22 T cell receptor beta chains given below trace back to one sample, sequenced in a study of metastatic and nonmetastatic thyroid tumors. Every patient was untreated before thyroid surgery. TCRdb redid the clone calls on the PCR reads using MiXCR. The data contain approximately 9,500 clones, approximately 32% of them singletons. What was sequenced was tumor tissue. The receptors here all came from a female donor with papillary thyroid cancer or a benign thyroid nodule (not recorded which). Some clones in this sample may be carry-over from other donors' samples.

In its sample, this clone is medium-sized. V is TRBV25-1 and J is TRBJ2-1, with D hard to call. Germline V gives CDR1 MGHDK, CDR2 SYGVNS. V gave up 8 bases and J gave up 0 bases, with 17 bases separating them. The CDR3 loop spans 16 amino acids. The CDR3 sequence is CASGAVGGTSYNEQFF. The CDR3 nucleotides are TGTGCCAGCGGTGCGGTCGGTGGCACCTCCTACAATGAGCAGTTCTTC. The whole variable domain, remainder taken from reference TRBV25-1 and TRBJ2-1, is EADIYQTPRYLVIGTGKKITLECSQTMGHDKMYWYQQDPGMELHLIHYSYGVNSTEKGDLSSESTVSRIRTEHFPLTLESARPSHTSQYLCASGAVGGTSYNEQFFGPGTRLTVL.

The chain employs TRBV19 and TRBJ1-6; 7 positions agree with TRBD1. After removal of 8 bases from V and 7 bases from J, the junction contained 8 bases not matched to a gene. This CDR3 comprises 14 residues. Germline assignment: CDR1 LNHDA and CDR2 SQIVND (reference sequence). CDR3 region: CASSLTGQNSPLHF. The CDR3 DNA follows: TGTGCCAGTTCTTTGACAGGGCAGAATTCACCCCTCCACTTT.

This rearrangement joins TRBV28 to TRBJ2-7, with D possibly being TRBD1 (6 bases). Germline CDR1 and CDR2: MDHEN and SYDVKM. The V gene lost 2 bases and the J gene lost 3 bases, with 14 bases spanning the gap. This CDR3 is 15 amino acids long. The CDR3 nucleotides are TGTGCCAGCAGTTTAAAATTTACAGGGATCTACGAGCAGTACTTC. Encoded protein: CASSLKFTGIYEQYF. The full variable domain, completed using reference TRBV28 and TRBJ2-7, is DVKVTQSSRYLVKRTGEKVFLECVQDMDHENMFWYRQDPGLGLRLIYFSYDVKMKEKGDIPEGYSVSREKKERFSLILESASTNQTSMYLCASSLKFTGIYEQYFGPGTRLTVT.

The chain employs TRBV5-1 and TRBJ2-7; TRBD1 might be the D (6 bases). This CDR3 is built from 12 residues. Trimming pared 4 bases from V and 3 bases from J, leaving 8 bases between. CDR1 SGHRS and CDR2 YFSETQ come from the germline V gene. The CDR3 sequence: CASSRDNYEQYF. The CDR3 nucleotides are TGCGCCAGCAGCCGGGACAACTACGAGCAGTACTTC.

This sequence joins TRBV20-1 and TRBJ1-2, with D possibly matching TRBD1 (5 bases). The V and J ends lost 6 bases and 2 bases respectively, with 13 bases between them. This CDR3 contains 13 residues. Germline V gives CDR1 DFQATT, CDR2 SNEGSKA (reference sequence). The CDR3 here is CSAVRNRNYGYTF. CDR3 coding DNA: TGCAGTGCAGTCAGGAACAGGAACTATGGCTACACCTTC.

This clone appeared many times. A clone one base away is much larger, so this may be a read error. The chain is built from TRBV5-5 and TRBJ2-1, with TRBD2 as a possible D gene (6 bases). Trimming took 2 bases from V and 5 from J, leaving 14 bases between them. The CDR3 runs 15 residues. CDR1 is SGHKS, CDR2 YYEKEE, per germline (reference sequence). The CDR3 DNA reads as TGTGCCAGCAGCTTTTTTGCTAGCGCACACAATGAGCAGTTCTTC. It specifies CASSFFASAHNEQFF.

This clone was recorded a few times. The V gene is TRBV20-1, the J gene TRBJ2-7; the D is unclear. V was trimmed by 1 base and J by 2 bases, leaving 6 bases between them. The germline CDR1 and CDR2 sequences are DFQATT and SNEGSKA (reference sequence). This CDR3 contains 12 residues. The CDR3 reads CSARGSTYEQYF. CDR3 DNA sequence: TGCAGTGCTAGAGGCTCAACCTACGAGCAGTACTTC.

This clone was counted many times. This CDR3 is also generated by other DNA sequences in the sample. The chain couples TRBV4-2 to TRBJ2-2; the D gene is possibly TRBD2 (5 bases). The CDR3 consists of 17 residues. Trimming left V 0 bases short and J 2 bases short, with 13 bases between. The V gene's germline CDR1 is LGHNA and CDR2 YNFKEQ. The CDR3: CASSQEPGNSNTGELFF. The CDR3 DNA reads as TGTGCCAGCAGCCAAGAGCCCGGGAACTCTAACACCGGGGAGCTGTTTTTT.

This clone was picked up many times. The CDR3 sequence is CASSPRLAIEQFF. Written as DNA, the CDR3 is TGTGCCAGCAGCCCTAGACTAGCGATTGAGCAGTTCTTC. V gene TRBV9 combines with J gene TRBJ2-1; TRBD2 agrees at 8 bases. CDR3 length: 13 residues. Germline values: CDR1 SGDLS, CDR2 YYNGEE. V was clipped by 4 bases and J by 9 bases; unmatched bases: 6.

This clone is medium-sized (0.01 to 0.1%) by share. The chain recombines TRBV27 with TRBJ2-1, with 11 bases fitting TRBD2. This CDR3 region has 16 residues. Germline-derived CDR1 and CDR2 are MNHEY and SMNVEV (reference sequence). V was clipped by 3 bases and J by 3 bases; unmatched bases: 4. Written as DNA, the CDR3 is TGTGCCAGCAGTTTCACTAGCGGGAGACTCTACAATGAGCAGTTCTTC. This gives the protein CASSFTSGRLYNEQFF.

This clone was seen only a few times. At the DNA level, this CDR3 is encoded by other sequences in the same sample as well. The rearrangement uses TRBV6-1 and TRBJ2-7; possible D gene TRBD1, 5 bases. The length of the CDR3 is 15 residues. Germline CDR1 MNHNS, CDR2 SASEGT. Deletions cut 7 bases from V and 3 bases from J, with 19 bases between. The CDR3 DNA is TGTGCCAGCACCCAACCTACAGGCCCCAACTACGAGCAGTACTTC. This encodes CASTQPTGPNYEQYF.

The chain uses TRBV11-2 and TRBJ1-1; possibly TRBD1 for D (6 bases). The length of the CDR3 is 13 residues. Between the trimmed V and J ends, which lost 5 bases and 4 bases, there was a span of 11 bases. Germline CDR1 is SGHAT and CDR2 is FQNNGV. CDR3 residues: CASSTYRATEAFF. The CDR3 nucleotides read TGTGCCAGCAGCACCTACAGGGCCACTGAAGCTTTCTTT.

In the case of this clone: The junction departs from the called germline gene at one end, perhaps through a read error. The chain uses TRBV20-1 and TRBJ2-7, with D uncertain. The germline V gene has CDR1 DFQATT and CDR2 SNEGSKA (reference sequence). This CDR3 is 12 amino acids long. CDR3 DNA: TGCAGTGCTAGAATCGGGTACTACGAGCATTACTTC. It specifies CSARIGYYEHYF.

The chain carries TRBV28 and TRBJ2-1, with a tentative D call TRBD2 (6 bases). V was shortened by 7 bases and J by 3 bases, with 16 bases between the two germline ends. The CDR3 consists of 15 residues. Germline CDR1 MDHEN, CDR2 SYDVKM. The CDR3 here is CASTPLVADYNEQFF. CDR3 DNA sequence: TGTGCCAGCACCCCTTTAGTAGCGGACTACAATGAGCAGTTCTTC.

This clone was seen at least ten times. Within the sample, other DNA sequences also encode this same CDR3. This chain links TRBV27 with TRBJ2-3; D is unresolved. The CDR3 is 13 residues long. V lost 3 bases, J lost 7 bases, and 11 bases lay in between. The germline CDR1 and CDR2 sequences are MNHEY and SMNVEV (reference sequence). CDR3 protein: CASSLSSTHTQYF. CDR3 DNA: TGTGCCAGCAGTTTGTCGAGTACCCATACGCAGTATTTT.

The CDR3 spells CASSCVYEQYF. The CDR3 coding sequence is TGTGCCAGCAGTTGTGTCTACGAGCAGTACTTC. V gene TRBV6-5 combines with J gene TRBJ2-7; D uncertain. The CDR3 is 11 residues long. V lost 4 bases and J lost 3, with 4 bases in between. The germline V gene encodes CDR1 MNHEY and CDR2 SVGAGI.

This clone was seen a few times. The chain joins TRBV6-7 to TRBJ2-1; TRBD1 aligns across 11 bases. TRBV6-7 is flagged as an ORF with uncertain function. V lost 2 bases to trimming and J lost 3 bases; unmatched junction nucleotides: 0. This CDR3 is 15 amino acids long. The CDR3: CASSYGTGGYNEQFF. In nucleotides, the CDR3 is TGTGCCAGCAGTTACGGGACAGGGGGCTACAATGAGCAGTTCTTC.

This clone is judged medium-sized (0.01 to 0.1%). Written as DNA, the CDR3 is TGTGCCAGCAGTTACTCGGCAGGGGCATATAGCAATCAGCCCCAGCATTTT. Translated, it gives CASSYSAGAYSNQPQHF. The gene calls are TRBV6-2 or TRBV6-3 and TRBJ1-5; possibly TRBD1 for D (6 bases). Trimming pared 0 bases from V and 0 bases from J, leaving 12 bases between. CDR3 length: 17 amino acids. Germline V gene lookup returns CDR1 MNHEY and CDR2 SVGEGT.

This clone was observed a few times. The germline gene is not matched at one end of the junction; a read error may be the cause. The chain links TRBV27 to TRBJ2-5, with 10 bases fitting TRBD2. The J call may be faulty, since TRBJ2-1 better matches the DNA end. CDR3 length equals 16 residues. Germline values: CDR1 MNHEY, CDR2 SMNVEV (reference sequence). CDR3 protein: CSSSTRLAGNYNEQFF. CDR3 DNA: TGTTCCAGCAGTACCCGACTAGCGGGTAACTACAATGAGCAGTTCTTC.

This clone was found a few times. V and J are TRBV10-3 and TRBJ1-1; D is perhaps TRBD1 (6 bases). Germline V gene data show CDR1 as ENHRY and CDR2 as SYGVKD. The CDR3 is made up of 15 amino acids. The V end lost 4 bases, the J end lost 2 bases, and 14 bases lay between the germline ends. CDR3 bases: TGTGCCATCAGTGCCACAGGGCAACTAAACACTGAAGCTTTCTTT. Amino acid sequence: CAISATGQLNTEAFF.

By its share, this clone is medium-sized. The V and J genes are TRBV28 and TRBJ2-3; D is ambiguous. V lost 1 base, J lost 2 bases, and 10 bases lay in between. CDR1 and CDR2 from the germline V gene are MDHEN and SYDVKM. The CDR3 runs to 15 residues. For the CDR3, the DNA is TGTGCCAGCAGTTTATCCCGAGCAGACACAGATACGCAGTATTTT. It is translated as CASSLSRADTDTQYF.

Judged by abundance, this clone is medium-sized. The chain has TRBV20-1 and TRBJ1-1, with D unclear. V was pared by 5 bases and J by 9 bases, with 13 bases between. This CDR3 comprises 11 residues. Germline V CDR1 and CDR2: DFQATT, SNEGSKA (reference sequence). The CDR3 reads CSAPDRTQAFF. CDR3 DNA sequence: TGCAGTGCTCCGGACCGGACCCAAGCTTTCTTT.